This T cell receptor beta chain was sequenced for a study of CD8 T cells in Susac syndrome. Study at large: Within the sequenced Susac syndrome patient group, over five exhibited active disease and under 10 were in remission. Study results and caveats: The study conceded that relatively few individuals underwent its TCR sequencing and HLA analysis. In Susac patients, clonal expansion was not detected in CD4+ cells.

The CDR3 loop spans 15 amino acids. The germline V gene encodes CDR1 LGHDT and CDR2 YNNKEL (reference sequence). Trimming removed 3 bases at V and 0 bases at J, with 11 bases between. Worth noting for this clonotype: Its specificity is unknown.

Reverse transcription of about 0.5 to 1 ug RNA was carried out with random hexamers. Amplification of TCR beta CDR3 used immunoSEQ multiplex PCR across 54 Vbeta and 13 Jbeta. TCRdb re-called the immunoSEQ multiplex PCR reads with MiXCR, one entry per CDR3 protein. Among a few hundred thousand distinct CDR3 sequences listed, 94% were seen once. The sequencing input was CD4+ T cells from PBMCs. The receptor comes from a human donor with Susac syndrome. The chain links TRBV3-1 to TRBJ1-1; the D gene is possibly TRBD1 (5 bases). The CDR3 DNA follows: TGTGCCAGCAGCCAGAGGGGCCTCATGAACACTGAAGCTTTCTTT. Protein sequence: CASSQRGLMNTEAFF.